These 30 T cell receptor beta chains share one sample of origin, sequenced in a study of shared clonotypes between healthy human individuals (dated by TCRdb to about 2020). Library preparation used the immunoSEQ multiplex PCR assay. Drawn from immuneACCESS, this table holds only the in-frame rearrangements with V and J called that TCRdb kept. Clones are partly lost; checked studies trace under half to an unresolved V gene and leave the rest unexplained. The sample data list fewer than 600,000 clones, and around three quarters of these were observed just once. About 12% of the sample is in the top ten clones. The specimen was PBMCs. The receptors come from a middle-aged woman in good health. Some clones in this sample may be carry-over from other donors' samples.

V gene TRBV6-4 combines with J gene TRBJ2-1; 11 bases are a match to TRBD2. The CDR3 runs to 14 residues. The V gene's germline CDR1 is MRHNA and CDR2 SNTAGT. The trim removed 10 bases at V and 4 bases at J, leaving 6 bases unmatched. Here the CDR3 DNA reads TGTGCCACCGGGGGACTAGCGGATTACAATGAGCAGTTCTTC. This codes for CATGGLADYNEQFF.

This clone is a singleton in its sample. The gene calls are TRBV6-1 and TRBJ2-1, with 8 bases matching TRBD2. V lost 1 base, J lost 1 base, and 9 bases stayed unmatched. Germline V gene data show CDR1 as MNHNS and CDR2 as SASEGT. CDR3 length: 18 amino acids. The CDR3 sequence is CASSEENGGRWSYNEQFF. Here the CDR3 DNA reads TGTGCCAGCAGTGAAGAGAATGGCGGGAGGTGGTCCTACAATGAGCAGTTCTTC.

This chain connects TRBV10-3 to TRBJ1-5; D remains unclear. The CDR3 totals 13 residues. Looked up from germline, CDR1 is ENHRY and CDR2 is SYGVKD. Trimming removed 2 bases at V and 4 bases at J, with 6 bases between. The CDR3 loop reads CAISEEGNQPQHF. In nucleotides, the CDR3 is TGTGCCATCAGTGAGGAAGGGAATCAGCCCCAGCATTTT.

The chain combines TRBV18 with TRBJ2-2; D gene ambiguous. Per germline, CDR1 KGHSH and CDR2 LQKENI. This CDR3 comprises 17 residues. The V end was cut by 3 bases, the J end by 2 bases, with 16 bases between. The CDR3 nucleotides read TGTGCCAGCTCACCTTCGTCGGCAGGAAGTAACACCGGGGAGCTGTTTTTT. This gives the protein CASSPSSAGSNTGELFF.

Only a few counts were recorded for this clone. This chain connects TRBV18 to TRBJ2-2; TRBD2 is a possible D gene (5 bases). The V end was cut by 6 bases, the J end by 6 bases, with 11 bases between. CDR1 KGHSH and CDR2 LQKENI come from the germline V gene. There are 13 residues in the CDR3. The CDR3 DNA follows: TGTGCCAGCTCTACCAGAGGGTCCGGGGAGCTGTTTTTT. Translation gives CASSTRGSGELFF.

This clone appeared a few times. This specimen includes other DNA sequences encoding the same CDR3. The CDR3 here is CASSPGTANTGELFF. The CDR3, as DNA: TGTGCCAGCTCACCCGGGACAGCGAACACCGGGGAGCTGTTTTTT. The chain recombines TRBV18 with TRBJ2-2, with 7 bases fitting TRBD1. The trim removed 3 bases at V and 0 bases at J, leaving 1 base unmatched. Germline V gene sequence: CDR1 KGHSH, CDR2 LQKENI. The CDR3 totals 15 residues.

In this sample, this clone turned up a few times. CDR3 DNA sequence: TGTGCCAGCAGCTTAGGTGACATAGCGGGATCTGGGGAGACCCAGTACTTC. Its protein is CASSLGDIAGSGETQYF. The J gene is TRBJ2-5, the V gene TRBV7-2, with 8 bases fitting TRBD2. The length of the CDR3 is 17 residues. The J segment lost 5 bases and the V segment lost 1 base, leaving 12 bases of the junction unmatched. Germline CDR1 SGHTA, CDR2 FQGNSA.

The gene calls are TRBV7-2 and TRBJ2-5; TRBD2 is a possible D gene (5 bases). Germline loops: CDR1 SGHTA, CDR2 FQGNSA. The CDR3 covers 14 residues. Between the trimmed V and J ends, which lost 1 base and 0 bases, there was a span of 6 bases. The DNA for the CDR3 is TGTGCCAGCAGCTTAGGCGGGTACCAAGAGACCCAGTACTTC. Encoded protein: CASSLGGYQETQYF.

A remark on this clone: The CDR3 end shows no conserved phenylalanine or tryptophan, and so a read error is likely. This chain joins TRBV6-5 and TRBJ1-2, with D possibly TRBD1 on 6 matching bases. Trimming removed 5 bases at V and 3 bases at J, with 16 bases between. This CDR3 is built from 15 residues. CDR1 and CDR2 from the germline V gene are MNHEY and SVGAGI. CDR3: CASSLTPDSYYGYTL. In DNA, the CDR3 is TGTGCCAGCAGTCTAACCCCGGACAGCTACTATGGCTACACCCTC.

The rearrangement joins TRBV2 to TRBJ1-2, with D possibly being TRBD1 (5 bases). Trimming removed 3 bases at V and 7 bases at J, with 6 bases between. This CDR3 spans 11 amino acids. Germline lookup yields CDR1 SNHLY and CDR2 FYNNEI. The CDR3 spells CASSEGVGYTF. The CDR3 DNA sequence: TGTGCCAGCAGTGAGGGGGTTGGCTACACCTTC.

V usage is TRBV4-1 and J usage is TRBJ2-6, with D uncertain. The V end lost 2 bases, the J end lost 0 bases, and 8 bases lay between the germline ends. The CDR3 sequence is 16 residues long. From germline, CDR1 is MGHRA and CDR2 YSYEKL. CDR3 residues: CASSQYTASGANVLTF. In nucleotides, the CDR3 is TGCGCCAGCAGCCAATATACAGCCTCTGGGGCCAACGTCCTGACTTTC.

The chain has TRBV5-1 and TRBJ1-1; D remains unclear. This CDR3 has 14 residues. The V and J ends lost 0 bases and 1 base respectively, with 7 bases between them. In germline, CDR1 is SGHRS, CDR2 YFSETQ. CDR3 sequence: CASSLDIRNTEAFF. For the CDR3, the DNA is TGCGCCAGCAGCTTGGATATCAGGAACACTGAAGCTTTCTTT.

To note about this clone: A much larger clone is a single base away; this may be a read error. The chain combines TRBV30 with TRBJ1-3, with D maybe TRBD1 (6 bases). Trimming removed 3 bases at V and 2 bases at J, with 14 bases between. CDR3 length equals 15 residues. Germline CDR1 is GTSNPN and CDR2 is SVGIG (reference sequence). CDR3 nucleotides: TGTGCCTGGAGAGGGGGGGCAGAACCTGGAAACACCATATATTTT. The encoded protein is CAWRGGAEPGNTIYF.

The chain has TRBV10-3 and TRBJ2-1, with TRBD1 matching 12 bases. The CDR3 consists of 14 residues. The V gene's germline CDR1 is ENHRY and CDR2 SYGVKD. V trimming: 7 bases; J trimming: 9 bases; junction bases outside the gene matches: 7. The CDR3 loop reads CAIKEGQGAGEQFF. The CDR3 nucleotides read TGTGCCATCAAGGAGGGACAGGGGGCTGGTGAGCAGTTCTTC.

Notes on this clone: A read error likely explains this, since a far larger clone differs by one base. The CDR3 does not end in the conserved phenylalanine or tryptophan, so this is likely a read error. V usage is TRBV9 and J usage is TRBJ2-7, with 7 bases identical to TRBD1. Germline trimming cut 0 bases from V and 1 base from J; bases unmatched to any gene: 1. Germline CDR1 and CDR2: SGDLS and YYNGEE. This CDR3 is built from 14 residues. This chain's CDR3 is CASSVGGQSYEQYS. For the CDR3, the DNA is TGTGCCAGCAGCGTAGGGGGACAGTCCTACGAGCAGTACTCC.

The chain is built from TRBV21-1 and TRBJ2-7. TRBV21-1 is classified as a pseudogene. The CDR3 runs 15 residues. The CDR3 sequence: CASSPPSGPTYEQYF. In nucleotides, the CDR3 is TGTGCCAGCAGCCCACCTTCCGGGCCGACCTACGAGCAGTACTTC.

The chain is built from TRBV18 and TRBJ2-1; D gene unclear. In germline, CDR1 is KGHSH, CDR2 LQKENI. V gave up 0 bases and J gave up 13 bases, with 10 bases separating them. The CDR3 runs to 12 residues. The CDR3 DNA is TGTGCCAGCTCACCACCACCGGGCCCCCAGTTCTTC. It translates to CASSPPPGPQFF.

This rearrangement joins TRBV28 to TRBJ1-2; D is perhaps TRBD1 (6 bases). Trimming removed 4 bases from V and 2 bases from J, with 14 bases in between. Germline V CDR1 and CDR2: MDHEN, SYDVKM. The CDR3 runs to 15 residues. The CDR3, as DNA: TGTGCCAGCAGTTCCCCGCGGGGGGCCAACTATGGCTACACCTTC. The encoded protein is CASSSPRGANYGYTF.

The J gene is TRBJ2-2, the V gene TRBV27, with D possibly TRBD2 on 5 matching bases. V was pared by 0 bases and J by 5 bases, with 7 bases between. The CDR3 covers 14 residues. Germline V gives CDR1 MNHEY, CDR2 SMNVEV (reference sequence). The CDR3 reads CASSLSDWTGELFF. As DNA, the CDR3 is TGTGCCAGCAGTTTATCGGACTGGACCGGGGAGCTGTTTTTT.

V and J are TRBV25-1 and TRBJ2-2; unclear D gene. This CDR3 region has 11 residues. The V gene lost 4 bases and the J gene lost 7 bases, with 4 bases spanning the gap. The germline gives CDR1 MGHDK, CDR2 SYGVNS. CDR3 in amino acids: CASSVVGELFF. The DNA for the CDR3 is TGTGCCAGCAGTGTGGTCGGGGAGCTGTTTTTT.

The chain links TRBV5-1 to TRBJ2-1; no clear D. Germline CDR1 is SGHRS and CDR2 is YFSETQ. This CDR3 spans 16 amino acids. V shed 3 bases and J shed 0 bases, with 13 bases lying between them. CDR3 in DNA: TGCGCCAGCAGCTGGGATGGGGAAATCTCCTACAATGAGCAGTTCTTC. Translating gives CASSWDGEISYNEQFF.

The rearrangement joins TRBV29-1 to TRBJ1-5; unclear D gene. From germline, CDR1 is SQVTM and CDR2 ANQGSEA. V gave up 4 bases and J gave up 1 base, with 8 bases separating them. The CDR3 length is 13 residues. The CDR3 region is CSVVESSNQPQHF. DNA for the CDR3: TGCAGCGTTGTAGAATCAAGCAATCAGCCCCAGCATTTT.

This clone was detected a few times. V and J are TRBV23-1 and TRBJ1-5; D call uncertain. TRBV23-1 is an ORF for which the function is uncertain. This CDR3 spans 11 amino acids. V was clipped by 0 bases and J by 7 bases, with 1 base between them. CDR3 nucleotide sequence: TGCGCCAGCAGTCAATCGCAGCCCCAGCATTTT. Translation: CASSQSQPQHF.

In nucleotides, the CDR3 is TGCGCCAGCAGCCACCGGACCCTGAACACCGGGGAGCTGTTTTTT. This gives the protein CASSHRTLNTGELFF. The genes are TRBV4-1 and TRBJ2-2; D unresolved. CDR1 MGHRA and CDR2 YSYEKL come from the germline V gene. This CDR3 is 15 amino acids long. V lost 3 bases and J 1 base, leaving 9 bases between the germline ends.

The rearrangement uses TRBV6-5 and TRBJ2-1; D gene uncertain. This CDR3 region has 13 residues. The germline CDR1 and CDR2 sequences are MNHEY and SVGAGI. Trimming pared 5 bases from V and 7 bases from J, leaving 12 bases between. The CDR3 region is CASSLDQENEQFF. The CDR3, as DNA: TGTGCCAGCAGTCTAGATCAGGAGAATGAGCAGTTCTTC.

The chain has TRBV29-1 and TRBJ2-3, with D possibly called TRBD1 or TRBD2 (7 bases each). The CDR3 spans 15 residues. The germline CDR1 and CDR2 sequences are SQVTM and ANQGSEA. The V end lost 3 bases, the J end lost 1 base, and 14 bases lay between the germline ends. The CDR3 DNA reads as TGCAGCGTTGAGGGTGCAGGGGGGGGCACAGATACGCAGTATTTT. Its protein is CSVEGAGGGTDTQYF.

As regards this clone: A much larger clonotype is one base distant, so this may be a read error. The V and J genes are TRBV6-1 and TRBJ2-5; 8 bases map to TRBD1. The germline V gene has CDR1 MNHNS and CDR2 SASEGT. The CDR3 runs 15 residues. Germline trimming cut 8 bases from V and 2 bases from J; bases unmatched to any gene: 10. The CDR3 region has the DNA TGTGCCAGCGCCGCGTGGACAGGGTCGCAAGAGACCCAGTACTTC. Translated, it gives CASAAWTGSQETQYF.

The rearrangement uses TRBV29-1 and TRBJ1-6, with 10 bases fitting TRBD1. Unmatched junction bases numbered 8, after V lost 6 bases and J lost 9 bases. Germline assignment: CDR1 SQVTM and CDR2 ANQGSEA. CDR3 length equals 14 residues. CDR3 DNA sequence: TGCAGCGTCGGAGTAGGACAGGGGGGTTCACCCCTCCACTTT. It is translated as CSVGVGQGGSPLHF.

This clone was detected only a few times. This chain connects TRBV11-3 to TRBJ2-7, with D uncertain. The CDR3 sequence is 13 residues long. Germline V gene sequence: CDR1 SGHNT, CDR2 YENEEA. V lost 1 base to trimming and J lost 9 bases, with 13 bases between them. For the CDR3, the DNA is TGTGCCAGCAGCTTAGGCGTAGGTACCAGGCAGTACTTC. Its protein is CASSLGVGTRQYF.

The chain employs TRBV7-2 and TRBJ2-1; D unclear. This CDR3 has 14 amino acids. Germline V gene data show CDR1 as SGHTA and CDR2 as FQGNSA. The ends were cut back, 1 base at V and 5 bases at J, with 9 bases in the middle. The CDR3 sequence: CASSLVLPNNEQFF. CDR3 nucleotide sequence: TGTGCCAGCAGCTTAGTTTTACCGAACAATGAGCAGTTCTTC.